This TCR beta chain was documented in a study of blood T cell repertoires in COVID-19. This clone turned up a few times. Per the original methods: Estimates of nucleated cell counts were drawn from the amplification of reference gene primers. TCRdb's table, derived via immunoSEQ multiplex PCR, lists solely in-frame clones and lacks some. Clonal size and the V and J genes are those of that table, whereas D and trimming came from the DNA. Of hundreds of thousands of clones listed, around 82% are singletons. This CDR3 has 15 amino acids. Germline CDR1 reads SNHLY; CDR2 reads FYNNEI. Trimming took off 1 base at V and 5 bases at J, with 12 bases between the two ends.

The specimen sequenced was peripheral blood. The rearrangement uses TRBV2 and TRBJ2-1; D is perhaps TRBD1 (6 bases). The TCR comes from an elderly woman with active or convalescent COVID-19. The CDR3 region is CASSEEWTDNNEQFF. The CDR3 bases are TGTGCCAGCAGTGAAGAGTGGACAGATAACAATGAGCAGTTCTTC.